The entry below gives a single T cell receptor (beta chain) sequence along with its context. Its antigen is not identified. This record belongs to a study of T cell responses to AZD1222 COVID-19 vaccine. There are 14 residues in the CDR3. Per germline, CDR1 SGHTA and CDR2 FQGNSA. The V gene lost 1 base and the J gene lost 3 bases, with 9 bases spanning the gap. The repertoire was sequenced with immunoSEQ multiplex PCR; TCRdb's copy has only in-frame clones and lacks some. The sample lists about 83,000 clones, approximately 90% occurring once. Study outcomes and limitations: At 160-218 and 743-854, vaccine-associated CD4 TCRs were dominant, and they spanned spike.

The V gene is TRBV7-2, the J gene TRBJ1-2, with D hard to call. This sequence originates from an adult in good health. Here the sequenced sample was peripheral blood, taken on day 0 of MenACWY control vaccination. The CDR3, as DNA: TGTGCCAGCAGCTTAGAGGTAGAATACTATGGCTACACCTTC. This codes for CASSLEVEYYGYTF.